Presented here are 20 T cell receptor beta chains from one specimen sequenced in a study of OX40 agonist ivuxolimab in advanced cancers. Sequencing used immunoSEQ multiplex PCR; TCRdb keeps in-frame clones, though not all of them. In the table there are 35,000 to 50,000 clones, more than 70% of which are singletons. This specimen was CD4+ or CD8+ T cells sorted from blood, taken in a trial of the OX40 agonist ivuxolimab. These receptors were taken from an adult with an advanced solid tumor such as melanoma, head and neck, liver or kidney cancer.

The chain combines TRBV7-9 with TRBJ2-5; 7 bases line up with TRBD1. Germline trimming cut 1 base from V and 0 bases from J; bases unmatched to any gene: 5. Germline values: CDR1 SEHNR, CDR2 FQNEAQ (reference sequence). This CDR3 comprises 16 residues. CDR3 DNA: TGTGCCAGCAGCTTAGTGACAGGGCCGTACCAAGAGACCCAGTACTTC. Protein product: CASSLVTGPYQETQYF.

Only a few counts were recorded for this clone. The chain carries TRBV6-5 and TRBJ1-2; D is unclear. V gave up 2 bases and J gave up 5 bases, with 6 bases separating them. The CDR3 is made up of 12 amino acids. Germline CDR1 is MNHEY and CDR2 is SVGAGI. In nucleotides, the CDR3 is TGTGCCAGCAGTTACGATCTTTATGGCTACACCTTC. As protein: CASSYDLYGYTF.

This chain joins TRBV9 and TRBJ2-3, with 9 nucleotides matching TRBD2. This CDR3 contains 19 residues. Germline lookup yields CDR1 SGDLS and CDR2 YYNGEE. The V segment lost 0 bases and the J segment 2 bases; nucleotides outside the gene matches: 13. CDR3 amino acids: CASSVAKGELAGNTDTQYF. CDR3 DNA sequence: TGTGCCAGCAGCGTAGCTAAGGGGGAGCTAGCGGGGAACACAGATACGCAGTATTTT.

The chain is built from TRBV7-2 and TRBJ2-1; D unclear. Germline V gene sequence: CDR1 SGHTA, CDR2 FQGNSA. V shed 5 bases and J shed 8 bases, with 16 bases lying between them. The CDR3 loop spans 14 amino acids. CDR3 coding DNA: TGTGCCAGCAGCCCCTCGCATGGGTACGATGAGCAGTTCTTC. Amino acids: CASSPSHGYDEQFF.

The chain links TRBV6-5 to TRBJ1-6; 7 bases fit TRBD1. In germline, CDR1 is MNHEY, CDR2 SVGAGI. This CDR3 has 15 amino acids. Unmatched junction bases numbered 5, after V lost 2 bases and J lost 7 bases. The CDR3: CASSYLGTENSPLHF. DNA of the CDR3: TGTGCCAGCAGTTACCTTGGGACAGAGAATTCACCCCTCCACTTT.

CDR3 nucleotide sequence: TGTGCCAGCAGTTTAATGGTGAGCTCCTACAATGAGCAGTTCTTC. Amino acids: CASSLMVSSYNEQFF. This sequence joins TRBV27 and TRBJ2-1, with unresolved D. The length of the CDR3 is 15 residues. V lost 2 bases to trimming and J lost 0 bases, with 8 bases between them. Germline V CDR1 and CDR2: MNHEY, SMNVEV (reference sequence).

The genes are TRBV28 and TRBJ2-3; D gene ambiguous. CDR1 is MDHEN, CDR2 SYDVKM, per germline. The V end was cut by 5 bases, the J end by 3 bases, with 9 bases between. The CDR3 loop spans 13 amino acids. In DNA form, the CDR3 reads TGTGCCAGCAGTCATAATGGGACAGATACGCAGTATTTT. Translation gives CASSHNGTDTQYF.

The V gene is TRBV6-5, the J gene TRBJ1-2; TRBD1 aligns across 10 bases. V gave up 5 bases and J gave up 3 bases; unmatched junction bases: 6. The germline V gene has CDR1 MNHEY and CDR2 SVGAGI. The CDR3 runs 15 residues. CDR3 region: CASSPGQGSYYGYTF. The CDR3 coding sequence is TGTGCCAGCAGTCCGGGACAGGGGTCGTACTATGGCTACACCTTC.

The CDR3 DNA follows: TGTGCCAGCAGCACAGGGACAGCCTACGAGCAGTACGTC. It yields the protein CASSTGTAYEQYV. The chain couples TRBV5-6 to TRBJ2-7; 7 bases are shared with TRBD1. The J segment lost 2 bases and the V segment lost 4 bases, leaving 3 bases of the junction unmatched. This CDR3 region has 13 residues. The germline CDR1 and CDR2 sequences are SGHDT and YYEEEE.

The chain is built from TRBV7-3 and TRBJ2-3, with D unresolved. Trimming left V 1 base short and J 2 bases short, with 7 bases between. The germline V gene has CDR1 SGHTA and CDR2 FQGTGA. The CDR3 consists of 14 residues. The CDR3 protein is CASSLMDLTDTQYF. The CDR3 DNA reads TGTGCCAGCAGCTTAATGGACCTCACAGATACGCAGTATTTT.

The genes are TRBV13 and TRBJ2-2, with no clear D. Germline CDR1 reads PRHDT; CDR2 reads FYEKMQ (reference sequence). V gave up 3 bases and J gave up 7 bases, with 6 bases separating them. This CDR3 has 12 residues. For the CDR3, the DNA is TGTGCCAGCAGCTTTTTGGGCGGGGAGCTGTTTTTT. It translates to CASSFLGGELFF. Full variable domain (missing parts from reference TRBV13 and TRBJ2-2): AAGVIQSPRHLIKEKRETATLKCYPIPRHDTVYWYQQGPGQDPQFLISFYEKMQSDKGSIPDRFSAQQFSDYHSELNMSSLELGDSALYFCASSFLGGELFFGEGSRLTVL.

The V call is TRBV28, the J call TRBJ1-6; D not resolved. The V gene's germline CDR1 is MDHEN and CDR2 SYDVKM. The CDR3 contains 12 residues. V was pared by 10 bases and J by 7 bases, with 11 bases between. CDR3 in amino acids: CATLPHNSPLHF. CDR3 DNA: TGTGCCACCCTGCCCCACAATTCACCCCTCCACTTT.

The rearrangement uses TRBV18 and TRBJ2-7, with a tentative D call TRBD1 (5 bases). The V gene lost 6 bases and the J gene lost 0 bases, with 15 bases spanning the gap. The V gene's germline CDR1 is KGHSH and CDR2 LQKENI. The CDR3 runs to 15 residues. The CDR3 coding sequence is TGTGCCAGCTCGCACTCCGACAGAGACTCCTACGAGCAGTACGTC. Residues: CASSHSDRDSYEQYV.

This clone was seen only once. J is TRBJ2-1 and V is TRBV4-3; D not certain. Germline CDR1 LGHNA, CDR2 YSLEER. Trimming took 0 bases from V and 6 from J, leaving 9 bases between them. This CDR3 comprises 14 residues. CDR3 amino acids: CASSQDKGFNEQFF. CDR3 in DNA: TGCGCCAGCAGCCAAGATAAAGGGTTCAATGAGCAGTTCTTC.

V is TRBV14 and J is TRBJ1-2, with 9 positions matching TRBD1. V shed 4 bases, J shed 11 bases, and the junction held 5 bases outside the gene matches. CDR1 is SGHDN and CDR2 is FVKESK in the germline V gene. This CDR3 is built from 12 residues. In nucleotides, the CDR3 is TGTGCCAGCAGCCCTCACAGGGGGCAATACACCTTC. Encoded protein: CASSPHRGQYTF.

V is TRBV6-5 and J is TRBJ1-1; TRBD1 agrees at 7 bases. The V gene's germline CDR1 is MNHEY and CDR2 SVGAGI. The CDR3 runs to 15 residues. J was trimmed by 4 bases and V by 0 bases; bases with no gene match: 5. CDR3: CASSYSRQGGTEAFF. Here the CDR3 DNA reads TGTGCCAGCAGTTACTCGAGGCAGGGGGGCACTGAAGCTTTCTTT.

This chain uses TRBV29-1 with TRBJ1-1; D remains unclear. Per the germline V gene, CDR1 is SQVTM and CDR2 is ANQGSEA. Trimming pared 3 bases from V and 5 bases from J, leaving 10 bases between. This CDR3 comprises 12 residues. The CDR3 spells CSVDWYGTEAFF. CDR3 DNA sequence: TGCAGCGTTGACTGGTACGGGACTGAAGCTTTCTTT. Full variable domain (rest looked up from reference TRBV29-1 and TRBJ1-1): SAVISQKPSRDICQRGTSLTIQCQVDSQVTMMFWYRQQPGQSLTLIATANQGSEATYESGFVIDKFPISRPNLTFSTLTVSNMSPEDSSIYLCSVDWYGTEAFFGQGTRLTVV.

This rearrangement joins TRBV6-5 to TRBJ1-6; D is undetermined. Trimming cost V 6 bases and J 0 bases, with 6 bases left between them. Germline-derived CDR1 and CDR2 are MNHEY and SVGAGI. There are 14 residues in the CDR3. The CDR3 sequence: CASSLFSYNSPLHF. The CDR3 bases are TGTGCCAGCAGCCTATTCTCCTATAATTCACCCCTCCACTTT.

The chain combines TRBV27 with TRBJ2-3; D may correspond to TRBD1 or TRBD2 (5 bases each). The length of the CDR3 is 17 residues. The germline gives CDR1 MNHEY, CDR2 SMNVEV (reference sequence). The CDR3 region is CVSGHALRGLTRHTQYF. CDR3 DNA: TGTGTAAGCGGACATGCTTTACGGGGCCTCACCAGACATACGCAGTATTTT.

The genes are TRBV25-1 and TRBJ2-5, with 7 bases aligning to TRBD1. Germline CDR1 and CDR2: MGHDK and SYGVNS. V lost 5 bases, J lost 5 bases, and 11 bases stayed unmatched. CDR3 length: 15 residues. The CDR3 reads CASSPILTGTETQYF. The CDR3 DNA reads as TGTGCCAGCAGTCCCATCCTGACAGGGACCGAGACCCAGTACTTC.